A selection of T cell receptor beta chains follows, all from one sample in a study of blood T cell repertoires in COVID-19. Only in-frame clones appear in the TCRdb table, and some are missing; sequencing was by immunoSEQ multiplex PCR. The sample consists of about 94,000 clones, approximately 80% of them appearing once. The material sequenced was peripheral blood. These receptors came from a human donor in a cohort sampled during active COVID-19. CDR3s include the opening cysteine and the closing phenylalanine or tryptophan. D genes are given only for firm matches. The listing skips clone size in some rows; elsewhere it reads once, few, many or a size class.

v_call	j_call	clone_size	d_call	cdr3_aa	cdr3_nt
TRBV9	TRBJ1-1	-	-	CASSVGRVMNTEAFF	TGTGCCAGCAGCGTGGGCAGGGTAATGAACACTGAAGCTTTCTTT
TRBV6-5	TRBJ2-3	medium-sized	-	CASIMGPMSADTQYF	TGTGCCAGCATTATGGGCCCTATGTCGGCAGATACGCAGTATTTT
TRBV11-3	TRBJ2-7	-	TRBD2	CASSSGVSGRNEQYF	TGTGCCAGCAGCTCAGGGGTAAGCGGGAGGAACGAGCAGTACTTC
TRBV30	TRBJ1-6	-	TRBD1	CAWTQGAYNSPLHF	TGTGCCTGGACTCAGGGGGCGTATAATTCACCCCTCCACTTT
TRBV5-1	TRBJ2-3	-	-	CASSLAAEITDTQYF	TGCGCCAGCAGCTTGGCGGCGGAGATCACAGATACGCAGTATTTT
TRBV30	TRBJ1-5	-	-	CAWSVAALEQPQHF	TGTGCCTGGAGTGTGGCGGCTTTGGAACAGCCCCAGCATTTT
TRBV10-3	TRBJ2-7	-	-	CAISEPSFWGESEQYF	TGTGCCATCAGTGAGCCCTCTTTCTGGGGGGAGAGCGAGCAGTACTTC
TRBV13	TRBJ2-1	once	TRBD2	CASSRSGTSGRDNEQFF	TGTGCCAGCAGCCGGTCCGGGACTAGCGGGAGGGACAATGAGCAGTTCTTC
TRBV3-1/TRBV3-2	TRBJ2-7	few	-	CASSQDLSGNEQYF	TGTGCCAGCAGCCAAGATCTTTCGGGGAACGAGCAGTACTTC
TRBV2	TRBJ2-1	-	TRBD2	CASSRTSGSYNEQFF	TGTGCCAGCAGCCGGACTAGCGGGTCCTACAATGAGCAGTTCTTC